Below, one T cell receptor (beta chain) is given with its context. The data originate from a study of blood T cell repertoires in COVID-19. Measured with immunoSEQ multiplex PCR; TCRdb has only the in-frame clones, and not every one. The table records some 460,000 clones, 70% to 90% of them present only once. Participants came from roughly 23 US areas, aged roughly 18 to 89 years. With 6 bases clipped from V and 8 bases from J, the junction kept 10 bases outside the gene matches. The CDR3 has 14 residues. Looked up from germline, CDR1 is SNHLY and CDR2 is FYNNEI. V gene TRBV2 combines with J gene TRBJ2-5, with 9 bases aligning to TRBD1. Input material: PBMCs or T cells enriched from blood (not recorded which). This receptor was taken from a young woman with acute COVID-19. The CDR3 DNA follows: TGTGCCAGCAGAGCCGGGACAGGGATTGTCACCCAGTACTTC. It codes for CASRAGTGIVTQYF.